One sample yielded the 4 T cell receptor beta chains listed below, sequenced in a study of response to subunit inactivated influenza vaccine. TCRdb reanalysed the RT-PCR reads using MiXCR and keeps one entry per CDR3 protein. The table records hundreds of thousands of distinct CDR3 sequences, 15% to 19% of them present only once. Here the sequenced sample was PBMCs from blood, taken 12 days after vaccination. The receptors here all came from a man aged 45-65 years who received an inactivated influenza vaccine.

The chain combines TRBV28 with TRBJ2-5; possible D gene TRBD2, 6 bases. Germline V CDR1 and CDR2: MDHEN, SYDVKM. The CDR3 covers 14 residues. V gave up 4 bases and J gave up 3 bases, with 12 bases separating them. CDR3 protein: CASSSYEREETQYF. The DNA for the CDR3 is TGTGCCAGCAGTTCCTACGAGCGGGAAGAGACCCAGTACTTC.

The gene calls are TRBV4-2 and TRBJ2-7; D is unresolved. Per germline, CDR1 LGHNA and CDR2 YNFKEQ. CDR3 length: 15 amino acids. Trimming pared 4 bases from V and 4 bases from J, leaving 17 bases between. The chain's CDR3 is CASSPGLLNHYEQYF. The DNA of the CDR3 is TGTGCCAGCAGCCCCGGGCTCCTTAACCATTACGAGCAGTACTTC.

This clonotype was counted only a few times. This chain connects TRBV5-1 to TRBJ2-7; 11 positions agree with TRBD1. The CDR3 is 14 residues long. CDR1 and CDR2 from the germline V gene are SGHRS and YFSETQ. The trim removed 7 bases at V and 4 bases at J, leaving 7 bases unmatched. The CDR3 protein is CASQGQGGEYEQYF. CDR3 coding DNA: TGCGCCAGCCAGGGACAGGGGGGTGAATACGAGCAGTACTTC.

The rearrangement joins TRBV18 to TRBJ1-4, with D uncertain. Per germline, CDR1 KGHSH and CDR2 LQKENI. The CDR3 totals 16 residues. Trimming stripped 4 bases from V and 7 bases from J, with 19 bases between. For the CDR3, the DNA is TGTGCCAGCTCACTCCCGGACGGTCCTCTGAGTGAAAAACTGTTTTTT. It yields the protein CASSLPDGPLSEKLFF.